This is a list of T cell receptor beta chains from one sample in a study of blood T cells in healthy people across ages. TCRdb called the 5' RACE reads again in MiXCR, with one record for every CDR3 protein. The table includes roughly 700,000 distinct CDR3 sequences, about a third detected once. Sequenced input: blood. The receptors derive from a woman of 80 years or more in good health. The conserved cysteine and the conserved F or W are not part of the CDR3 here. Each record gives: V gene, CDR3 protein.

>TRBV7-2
ASSFPGPPYGYT
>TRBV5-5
ASSSPGHSNYGYT
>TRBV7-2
ASSWGDSLNTEAF
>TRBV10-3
ASSFSFGEGDAETQY
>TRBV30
AWGEGEQY
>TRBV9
ASSSFPWPDTQY
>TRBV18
ASSPISGNTHNEQF
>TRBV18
ASSQEGLAGGPASTDTQY
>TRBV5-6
ASSLDIGASYEQY
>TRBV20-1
NAPRGAERTDTQY
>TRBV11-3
ASSFGQGVNEQF
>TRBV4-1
ASSQGRSPISYEQY
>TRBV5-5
ASSRNLQGLGANEQF
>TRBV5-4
ASSPPGPGTDTQY
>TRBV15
ATNLKRGPNTEAF
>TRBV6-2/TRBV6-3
ASSYGGAGQY
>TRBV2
ASSVGTGMTDTQY
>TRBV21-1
ASSTLSGAATEAF
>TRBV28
ASSLGGQLGTQY
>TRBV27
ASSFLGTGNEKLF
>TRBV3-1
ASSQAPSGGPLDEQF
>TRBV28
ASSTTRAPRSNQPQH
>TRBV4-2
ASRSLTGNSYNEQF
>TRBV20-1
SALGQYEQY
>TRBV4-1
ASSQESWGLTDTQY
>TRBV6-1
ASREQGARFYGYT
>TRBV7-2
ASSLPGQRYEQY
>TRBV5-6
ASSISGTGSDTQY